The rows below give T cell receptor beta chains drawn from one sample of a study of shared clonotypes between healthy human individuals. TCRdb keeps only in-frame clones here, not all; method: immunoSEQ multiplex PCR. The table includes a few million clones, more than 80% detected once. The source material was naive CD4+ T cells from PBMCs. These TCRs come from a man aged 18 to 30 in good health. Some clones in this sample may be carry-over from other donors' samples. Both conserved end residues are part of each CDR3. Fields, in order: clone size, D gene, J gene, V gene, CDR3 protein, CDR3 DNA. A D gene is named only where the DNA matches it firmly. Clone size appears in some rows only: once, few, many, or a class for an expanded clone.

few,TRBD1,TRBJ1-5,TRBV28,CASSPDRVAQPQHF,TGTGCCAGCAGCCCCGACAGGGTAGCGCAGCCCCAGCATTTT
few,-,TRBJ1-4,TRBV4-2,CASSQSSGCLFF,TGTGCCAGCAGCCAATCGTCCGGTTGTCTGTTTTTT
-,-,TRBJ1-4,TRBV19,CASRPIHSNEKLFF,TGTGCCAGTCGTCCCATACACAGTAATGAAAAACTGTTTTTT
-,-,TRBJ2-7,TRBV5-4,CASSLGISVDYEQYF,TGTGCCAGCAGCTTGGGGATTTCGGTGGACTACGAGCAGTACTTC
-,-,TRBJ1-4,TRBV19,CASRGGGSNEKLFF,TGTGCCAGCCGGGGAGGGGGGAGTAATGAAAAACTGTTTTTT
-,TRBD1,TRBJ1-4,TRBV18,CASSRGQGGTNEKLFF,TGTGCCAGCTCCCGTGGACAGGGCGGTACTAATGAAAAACTGTTTTTT
-,TRBD2,TRBJ2-4,TRBV19,CASSRLAGAAKNIQYF,TGTGCCAGTAGTAGATTAGCGGGAGCAGCCAAAAACATTCAGTACTTC
-,TRBD1,TRBJ2-2,TRBV10-3,CAIRRQGAGELFF,TGTGCCATCAGAAGACAGGGGGCCGGGGAGCTGTTTTTT
-,-,TRBJ2-7,TRBV20-1,CSASAYYEQYF,TGCAGTGCTAGTGCATACTACGAGCAGTACTTC
once,-,TRBJ2-5,TRBV28,CASSLSVGGQETQYF,TGTGCCAGCAGTTTATCCGTCGGGGGTCAAGAGACCCAGTACTTC
-,-,TRBJ1-1,TRBV20-1,CSAREPALAFF,TGCAGTGCTAGAGAGCCCGCTTTAGCTTTCTTT
-,TRBD1,TRBJ1-2,TRBV27,CASSLDRVLYGYTF,TGTGCCAGCAGTTTGGACAGGGTACTCTATGGCTACACCTTC
once,TRBD1,TRBJ1-2,TRBV30,CAWSRDRGAGGYTF,TGTGCCTGGAGCCGGGACAGAGGTGCTGGTGGCTACACCTTC
-,-,TRBJ2-1,TRBV14,CASSQSYLGHNEQFF,TGTGCCAGCAGCCAAAGTTATCTTGGACACAATGAGCAGTTCTTC
-,-,TRBJ2-3,TRBV2,CASSEDRVGTQYF,TGTGCCAGCAGTGAAGACAGGGTCGGTACGCAGTATTTT
-,-,TRBJ2-3,TRBV27,CASSLIPGFSTDTQYF,TGTGCCAGCAGTTTAATACCAGGGTTTAGCACAGATACGCAGTATTTT
-,TRBD2,TRBJ2-3,TRBV7-3,CASSSGTSVDTQYF,TGTGCCAGCAGCTCCGGGACTAGCGTAGATACGCAGTATTTT
-,-,TRBJ2-3,TRBV29-1,CSIMGRTDTQYF,TGCAGCATCATGGGGCGGACAGATACGCAGTATTTT
once,TRBD2,TRBJ2-7,TRBV29-1,CSVVGGRFDEQYF,TGCAGCGTTGTGGGCGGGAGGTTCGACGAGCAGTACTTC
-,-,TRBJ2-5,TRBV5-1,CASSSGDAEETQYF,TGCGCCAGCAGCTCCGGGGATGCCGAAGAGACCCAGTACTTC
-,-,TRBJ1-3,TRBV30,CAWSALVSGNTIYF,TGTGCCTGGAGTGCTCTGGTGAGCGGAAACACCATATATTTT
-,TRBD1,TRBJ2-1,TRBV6-1,CASSAPGQLYNEQFF,TGTGCCAGCAGTGCACCGGGACAGCTTTACAATGAGCAGTTCTTC
-,TRBD2,TRBJ2-7,TRBV6-1,CASSMTSGRQYEQYF,TGTGCCAGCAGCATGACTAGCGGGAGGCAGTACGAGCAGTACTTC
-,-,TRBJ1-2,TRBV5-4,CASSFLAGGYTF,TGTGCCAGCAGCTTTCTTGCAGGGGGCTACACCTTC
-,-,TRBJ1-1,TRBV7-3,CASSLFRDTEAFF,TGTGCCAGCAGCTTGTTTCGGGACACTGAAGCTTTCTTT
-,-,TRBJ2-2,TRBV9,CASSVGTGPSAGELFF,TGTGCCAGCAGCGTAGGAACAGGGCCTTCCGCCGGGGAGCTGTTTTTT
-,-,TRBJ2-3,TRBV15,CATSRDRAFRGGTDTQYF,TGTGCCACCAGCAGAGATAGGGCTTTTAGGGGAGGCACAGATACGCAGTATTTT
-,-,TRBJ2-7,TRBV5-1,CASSPGWGGGEQYF,TGCGCCAGCAGCCCTGGATGGGGAGGCGGCGAGCAGTACTTC
-,TRBD2,TRBJ2-2,TRBV18,CASSPPSGGGTGELFF,TGTGCCAGCTCACCACCCAGCGGGGGCGGCACCGGGGAGCTGTTTTTT
-,TRBD2,TRBJ2-1,TRBV7-2,CASSLELASYNEQFF,TGTGCCAGCAGCTTAGAACTAGCGAGCTACAATGAGCAGTTCTTC
-,-,TRBJ1-1,TRBV7-2,CASSAQRLNTEAFF,TGTGCCAGCAGCGCACAGCGCCTGAACACTGAAGCTTTCTTT
-,TRBD2,TRBJ2-7,TRBV6-4,CASSEGGTSVYEQYF,TGTGCCAGCAGCGAGGGGGGGACTAGCGTCTACGAGCAGTACTTC
-,-,TRBJ2-7,TRBV9,CASSGGVAFYEQYF,TGTGCCAGCAGCGGAGGGGTGGCTTTCTACGAGCAGTACTTC
-,-,TRBJ2-7,TRBV4-1,CASSHWGRNSYEQYF,TGCGCCAGCAGCCATTGGGGCCGAAACTCCTACGAGCAGTACTTC
-,TRBD1,TRBJ2-7,TRBV5-6,CASSLGTGAYEQYF,TGTGCCAGCAGCTTGGGGACAGGAGCCTACGAGCAGTACTTC
-,-,TRBJ2-1,TRBV28,CASSIYPSSYNEQFF,TGTGCCAGCAGTATCTATCCGAGCTCCTACAATGAGCAGTTCTTC
-,-,TRBJ2-7,TRBV18,CASSLTDGNEQYF,TGTGCCAGCTCACTGACGGACGGGAACGAGCAGTACTTC
-,-,TRBJ1-2,TRBV7-3,CASSLLEGAGYTF,TGTGCCAGCAGCTTATTGGAGGGTGCTGGCTACACCTTC
-,-,TRBJ2-5,TRBV11-2,CASSLGRAGPGEETQYF,TGTGCCAGCAGCTTAGGGCGGGCAGGTCCAGGAGAAGAGACCCAGTACTTC
-,-,TRBJ1-2,TRBV6-6,CASRANYGYTF,TGTGCCAGCCGGGCTAACTATGGCTACACCTTC
-,-,TRBJ2-5,TRBV28,CASSPARHETQYF,TGTGCCAGCAGCCCAGCCCGACACGAGACCCAGTACTTC
once,-,TRBJ1-2,TRBV28,CASSLKGREGYTF,TGTGCCAGCAGTTTGAAGGGGCGGGAGGGCTACACCTTC
-,-,TRBJ1-1,TRBV7-9,CASSLGVSNTEAFF,TGTGCCAGCAGCTTAGGAGTTTCCAACACTGAAGCTTTCTTT
-,-,TRBJ1-3,TRBV11-2,CASSLGPTFSGNTIYF,TGTGCCAGCAGCTTAGGACCGACGTTCTCTGGAAACACCATATATTTT
-,-,TRBJ2-5,TRBV5-1,CASSSTGNQETQYF,TGCGCCAGCAGCTCAACAGGTAACCAAGAGACCCAGTACTTC
-,-,TRBJ2-6,TRBV7-3,CASSQRLSGANVLTF,TGTGCCAGCAGCCAGCGGTTGTCTGGGGCCAACGTCCTGACTTTC
once,-,TRBJ1-1,TRBV19,CASSSRVGSEAFF,TGTGCCAGTAGCAGTCGGGTGGGGAGTGAAGCTTTCTTT
-,-,TRBJ2-5,TRBV5-1,CASSLFPGSQETQYF,TGCGCCAGCAGCTTGTTTCCCGGAAGCCAAGAGACCCAGTACTTC
-,-,TRBJ2-7,TRBV7-2,CASSSDRTAHHEQYF,TGTGCCAGCAGCTCCGATCGGACAGCGCACCACGAGCAGTACTTC
-,-,TRBJ1-5,TRBV27,CASSSAQGRVVQPQHF,TGTGCCAGCAGTTCGGCCCAGGGGCGGGTGGTTCAGCCCCAGCATTTT
-,-,TRBJ2-2,TRBV15,CATSREMGLNTGELFF,TGTGCCACCAGCAGAGAGATGGGCCTGAACACCGGGGAGCTGTTTTTT
-,-,TRBJ2-7,TRBV5-1,CASSLNGQDQYEQYF,TGCGCCAGCAGCTTGAACGGGCAGGACCAATACGAGCAGTACTTC
-,TRBD1,TRBJ2-1,TRBV9,CASSAGTVNNEQFF,TGTGCCAGCAGCGCCGGGACAGTTAACAATGAGCAGTTCTTC
-,-,TRBJ2-2,TRBV18,CASSPRTMPSTGELFF,TGTGCCAGCTCACCAAGAACAATGCCCTCCACCGGGGAGCTGTTTTTT